Listed below are T cell receptor beta chains from one sample, sequenced in a study of cytomegalovirus exposure and HLA in healthy donors. The data were produced by immunoSEQ multiplex PCR, yet TCRdb's version contains in-frame clones alone and is incomplete. The sample carries 140,000 to 150,000 clones, around 84% recorded once. The sequenced sample was PBMCs. The receptors were sampled from a man in his forties in good health and CMV-seropositive. Each CDR3 is given with its conserved first and last residue. D genes are given only for firm matches. Size values are once, few and many counts, or a class for expanded clones, and some rows have none.

TRBJ2-7 TRBD1 TRBV5-1 - TGCGCCAGCAGCTCGGGACAGCCCCCCTACGAGCAGTACTTC CASSSGQPPYEQYF
TRBJ2-3 - TRBV19 - TGTGCCAGTAGTTGGGGGGTAACAGATACGCGGTATTTT CASSWGVTDTRYF
TRBJ1-5 TRBD1 TRBV28 - TGTGCCAGCAGACCGATAGGACAGGGGGGAAATCAGCCCCAGCATTTT CASRPIGQGGNQPQHF
TRBJ1-2 - TRBV7-9 - TGTGCCAGCAGCTTAGGAAGGGGGGGCTATGGCTACACCTTC CASSLGRGGYGYTF
TRBJ1-6 TRBD1 TRBV27 - TGTGCCAGCAGTTTACGGAACAGGGGGCTTAATAATTCACCCCTCCACTTT CASSLRNRGLNNSPLHF
TRBJ2-3 TRBD2 TRBV7-9 - TGTGCCAGCAGCTTACGGCGGGAGGGAGATACGCAGTATTTT CASSLRREGDTQYF
TRBJ2-2 TRBD2 TRBV5-1 once TGCGCCAGCAGCTTGGGACTAGCGGGAGTCACCGGGGAGCTGTTTTTT CASSLGLAGVTGELFF
TRBJ1-2 TRBD1 TRBV28 - TGTGCCAGCAGTTTACGCAGGGGGGCCAACTATGGCTACACCTTC CASSLRRGANYGYTF
TRBJ2-7 TRBD1 TRBV7-6 - TGTGCCAGCAGTTTAACAGGGGGCGAGCAGTACTTC CASSLTGGEQYF
TRBJ1-1 TRBD1 TRBV29-1 - TGCAGCGTTGTGAACGCAGGGGGCCGTACTGAAGCTTTCTTT CSVVNAGGRTEAFF
TRBJ2-7 - TRBV21-1 - TGTGCCAGCAGCAAAGTGGGCAGGCCCTCCTACGAGCAGTACTTC CASSKVGRPSYEQYF
TRBJ1-1 - TRBV2 - TGTGCCAGCAGCGAGGGCGCTTTGAACACTGAAGCTTTCTTT CASSEGALNTEAFF
TRBJ1-2 - TRBV15 - TGTGCCACCAGCAGGGAAACACAGGGACCCTATGGCTACACCTTC CATSRETQGPYGYTF
TRBJ2-5 TRBD1 TRBV11-1 - TGTGCCAGCAGCCGTGGACAGGGCCAAGAGACCCAGTACTTC CASSRGQGQETQYF
TRBJ2-1 TRBD2 TRBV7-2 - TGTGCCAGCAGCTTAGGGAGCGGGAGAGCCTACAATGAGCAGTTCTTC CASSLGSGRAYNEQFF
TRBJ1-1 TRBD1 TRBV7-8 - TGTGCCAGCAGTCCAGACAGGGTGAGTCCTCGCACTGAAGCTTTCTTT CASSPDRVSPRTEAFF
TRBJ1-1 - TRBV7-3 - TGTGCCAGCAGCAAAGAGGTAGTTGGGAACACTGAAGCTTTCTTT CASSKEVVGNTEAFF
TRBJ2-1 TRBD1 TRBV6-5 few TGTGCCAGCAGGGGATGGACAGGGTCCCACAATGAGCAGTTCTTC CASRGWTGSHNEQFF
TRBJ2-1 - TRBV27 - TGTGCCAGCAGTTCCTACCTGCAAAGCGCGCACCATGAGCAGTTCTTC CASSSYLQSAHHEQFF
TRBJ2-1 TRBD2 TRBV2 - TGTGCCAGCAGTGAAATTCTAGCGGGAGAATACAATGAGCAGTTCTTC CASSEILAGEYNEQFF
TRBJ2-1 TRBD2 TRBV11-3 once TGTGCCAGCAGCTACTCCGGACTAGCGGGAAATGAGCAGTTCTTC CASSYSGLAGNEQFF
TRBJ2-5 - TRBV6-4 - TGTGCCAGCAGTGACTCCCGGTCTGCGTACCAAGAGACCCAGTACTTC CASSDSRSAYQETQYF
TRBJ2-2 - TRBV30 - TGTGCCTGGAGTGTGGAGCAGCCCGGGGAGCTGTTTTTT CAWSVEQPGELFF
TRBJ2-7 TRBD1 TRBV13 once TGTGCCAGCAGCTTAGGGGGACAGGGAGGCTACGAGCAGTACTTC CASSLGGQGGYEQYF
TRBJ2-2 - TRBV7-9 - TGTGCCAGCAGCTTAGTAGCGGCTTACACCGGGGAGCTGTTTTTT CASSLVAAYTGELFF
TRBJ2-1 TRBD2 TRBV19 - TGTGCCAGTTCTCCCCTAGCGGGTCCGGGATACAATGAGCAGTTCTTC CASSPLAGPGYNEQFF
TRBJ1-2 TRBD1 TRBV6-5 - TGTGCCAGCAGTTATCGACAGCAGGGGGGCTATGGCTACACCTTC CASSYRQQGGYGYTF
TRBJ1-3 - TRBV7-6 few TGTGCCAGCCGACTCGACGGAGCCTCTGGAAACACCATATATTTT CASRLDGASGNTIYF
TRBJ2-7 - TRBV9 - TGTGCCAGCAGCCCTACGATAGTTCGGTCCTACGAGCAGTACTTC CASSPTIVRSYEQYF
TRBJ1-1 - TRBV28 - TGTGCCAGCAGCCGGGGGGGGGAGTCGGAAGCTTTCTTT CASSRGGESEAFF
TRBJ2-2 TRBD2 TRBV7-9 - TGTGCCAGCAGTCAATTACTGGGACTAGCGGGAGGAGGAACCGGGGAGCTGTTTTTT CASSQLLGLAGGGTGELFF
TRBJ2-1 TRBD2 TRBV25-1 - TGTGCCAGCAGTTTAGCGGGAGGGCCGAGGAATGAGCAGTTCTTC CASSLAGGPRNEQFF
TRBJ2-1 - TRBV19 - TGTGCCAGTAGTCCGGGTATAGCGGACCCAATCGGGGATGATGAGCAGTTCTTC CASSPGIADPIGDDEQFF
TRBJ2-2 TRBD1 TRBV7-3 - TGTGCCAGCAGCTCACAGGGACAGGGGAAGCTGTTTTTT CASSSQGQGKLFF
TRBJ2-3 TRBD1 TRBV5-1 - TGCGCCAGCAGCCATGACAGGGACACAGATACGCAGTATTTT CASSHDRDTDTQYF
TRBJ2-1 - TRBV7-8 - TGTGCCAGCAGCTTAGGTTGGCAGGGTACGGCTCGCGGGCAGTTCTTC CASSLGWQGTARGQFF
TRBJ2-1 TRBD2 TRBV7-2 - TGTGCCAGCAGAGTAAACCTGGGACTAGCTTACAATGAGCAGTTCTTC CASRVNLGLAYNEQFF
TRBJ1-2 - TRBV15 - TGTGCCACCAGCATCAACAGGGCGAACTATGGCTACACCTTC CATSINRANYGYTF
TRBJ2-7 - TRBV4-2 few TGTGCCAGCAGCCAGCGGGGAAGAAACTACGAGCAGTACTTC CASSQRGRNYEQYF
TRBJ2-7 TRBD1 TRBV5-1 - TGCGCCAGCAGCTTGTCACGGGACAGGGGCTACGAGCAGTACTTC CASSLSRDRGYEQYF